Reported below is one TCR beta chain. Its specificity is not known. Generated by immunoSEQ multiplex PCR, the TCRdb table keeps only in-frame clones and is missing some. Of approximately 120,000 clones in the sample, more than 80% were seen once. Some second doses came at about 4 weeks and others at about 12 weeks; these were pooled. This entry is derived from a study of T cell responses to AZD1222 COVID-19 vaccine. Whole-study results and caveats: A mostly white British donor set with more females was recruited, and clonal diversity was possibly underestimated. After the peak T cell response, and only then, were repertoires sampled. Vaccine-associated CD4 TCRs ranged over spike, dominating at 160-218 and 743-854.

The CDR3 loop spans 14 amino acids. Germline lookup yields CDR1 SGHAT and CDR2 FQNNGV. V was trimmed by 3 bases and J by 1 base, leaving 9 bases between them. The clonotype originates from an adult who received the AZD1222 COVID-19 vaccine. The sample here was peripheral blood, taken 28 days after the second AZD1222 dose. The rearrangement joins TRBV11-2 to TRBJ1-1; D perhaps matches TRBD1 (5 bases). In DNA, the CDR3 is TGTGCCAGCAGCTTGGGGCAGGGGAACACTGAAGCTTTCTTT. Encoded protein: CASSLGQGNTEAFF.